Each of the 17 T cell receptor beta chains below was sequenced from the same sample in a study of cytomegalovirus exposure and HLA in healthy donors (dated by TCRdb to 2017 to 2019). Preparation of the library involved the immunoSEQ multiplex PCR assay. For the multiplex PCR, a mixture combining 60 forward primers for TCR Vbeta segments and 13 reverse primers for TCR Jbeta segments was used. TCRdb retrieved this table from immuneACCESS and kept in-frame rearrangements only. Not all clones are present; in checked studies, unresolved V genes account for under half, and no reason is known for the remainder. This sample comprises some 200,000 clones, roughly 70% of them detected only once. The ten top clones hold 2.6% of the sample. Sequencing was carried out using PBMCs. Every receptor here comes from a man aged 35 to 55 in good health and CMV-seropositive.

The genes are TRBV29-1 and TRBJ1-2; possibly TRBD1 for D (5 bases). The CDR3 totals 13 residues. V dropped 7 bases and J dropped 3 bases, with 15 bases sitting between them. Germline assignment: CDR1 SQVTM and CDR2 ANQGSEA. CDR3 bases: TGCAGCGCCGCGGGGGGGGTTGACTATGGCTACACCTTC. Translation gives CSAAGGVDYGYTF.

This chain uses TRBV11-3 with TRBJ2-5; 8 bases agree with TRBD1. Per the germline V gene, CDR1 is SGHNT and CDR2 is YENEEA. This CDR3 is built from 14 residues. J lost 2 bases, V lost 5 bases, and 4 bases had no gene match. The CDR3, as DNA: TGTGCCAGCAGCCCAGGACAGGGACAAGAGACCCAGTACTTC. It yields the protein CASSPGQGQETQYF. Full variable domain (rest looked up from reference TRBV11-3 and TRBJ2-5): EAGVVQSPRYKIIEKKQPVAFWCNPISGHNTLYWYLQNLGQGPELLIRYENEEAVDDSQLPKDRFSAERLKGVDSTLKIQPAELGDSAVYLCASSPGQGQETQYFGPGTRLLVL.

The rearrangement links TRBV6-6 to TRBJ2-7, with 10 bases lining up with TRBD2. J lost 0 bases, V lost 6 bases, and 8 bases had no gene match. CDR3 length: 16 amino acids. Germline lookup yields CDR1 MNHNY and CDR2 SVGAGI (reference sequence). CDR3 sequence: CASSPLSGGGSYEQYF. CDR3 in DNA: TGTGCCAGCAGCCCTCTCAGCGGGGGGGGCTCCTACGAGCAGTACTTC.

This chain links TRBV5-1 with TRBJ1-2; tentatively, D is TRBD1 (6 bases). This CDR3 is 13 amino acids long. Germline V gene lookup returns CDR1 SGHRS and CDR2 YFSETQ. V lost 4 bases, J lost 4 bases, and 11 bases lay in between. CDR3 sequence reads: CASSATGSYGYTF. In DNA, the CDR3 is TGCGCCAGCAGCGCCACAGGGAGCTATGGCTACACCTTC. Combining the CDR3 with reference TRBV5-1 and TRBJ1-2 gives the whole variable domain KAGVTQTPRYLIKTRGQQVTLSCSPISGHRSVSWYQQTPGQGLQFLFEYFSETQRNKGNFPGRFSGRQFSNSRSEMNVSTLELGDSALYLCASSATGSYGYTFGSGTRLTVV.

This chain connects TRBV5-4 to TRBJ2-1, with D possibly TRBD2 on 6 matching bases. CDR1 is SGHNT, CDR2 YYREEE, per germline (reference sequence). The CDR3 extends over 16 amino acids. Trimming shortened V by 4 bases and J by 4 bases, and 18 bases separated the two germline ends. The DNA for the CDR3 is TGTGCCAGCAGCCCGGGGACTGGCGGGGTTTACAATGAGCAGTTCTTC. It codes for CASSPGTGGVYNEQFF. Supplemented by reference TRBV5-4 and TRBJ2-1, the full variable domain reads ETGVTQSPTHLIKTRGQQVTLRCSSQSGHNTVSWYQQALGQGPQFIFQYYREEENGRGNFPPRFSGLQFPNYSSELNVNALELDDSALYLCASSPGTGGVYNEQFFGPGTRLTVL.

The chain uses TRBV10-3 and TRBJ2-1, with 8 bases aligning to TRBD2. The CDR3 is 13 amino acids. J lost 12 bases, V lost 2 bases, and 6 bases had no gene match. Germline assignment: CDR1 ENHRY and CDR2 SYGVKD. The CDR3 protein is CAISERTSRGQFF. Written as DNA, the CDR3 is TGTGCCATCAGTGAGCGGACTAGCAGGGGGCAGTTCTTC.

The chain couples TRBV27 to TRBJ1-2, with D possibly TRBD1 on 6 matching bases. V lost 2 bases and J lost 0, with 13 bases in between. Germline assignment: CDR1 MNHEY and CDR2 SMNVEV (reference sequence). The CDR3 totals 16 residues. In nucleotides, the CDR3 is TGTGCCAGCAGTTTAGGGCCGGGGACACCTAACTATGGCTACACCTTC. Protein: CASSLGPGTPNYGYTF.

This rearrangement joins TRBV5-1 to TRBJ2-7; D might be TRBD1 (6 bases). Per the germline V gene, CDR1 is SGHRS and CDR2 is YFSETQ. This CDR3 contains 13 residues. V was shortened by 7 bases and J by 0 bases, with 11 bases between the two germline ends. The CDR3, as DNA: TGCGCCAGCGGACAGACAGGCTCCTACGAGCAGTACTTC. It is translated as CASGQTGSYEQYF.

V usage is TRBV5-4 and J usage is TRBJ1-1, with D unresolved. The CDR3 extends over 15 amino acids. V dropped 2 bases and J dropped 0 bases, with 11 bases sitting between them. CDR1 and CDR2 (germline): SGHNT, YYREEE (reference sequence). The CDR3 DNA reads as TGTGCCAGCAGCTTACCACAGACACTGAACACTGAAGCTTTCTTT. Protein sequence: CASSLPQTLNTEAFF.

The genes are TRBV9 and TRBJ1-6, with 7 positions matching TRBD1. Germline V gene data show CDR1 as SGDLS and CDR2 as YYNGEE. Unmatched junction bases numbered 7, after V lost 3 bases and J lost 10 bases. The CDR3 extends over 14 amino acids. CDR3 nucleotides: TGTGCCAGCAGCGCAGACAGGGAGAGCTCACCCCTCCACTTT. This codes for CASSADRESSPLHF.

The chain combines TRBV5-1 with TRBJ2-7; tentatively, D is TRBD2 (5 bases). Per the germline V gene, CDR1 is SGHRS and CDR2 is YFSETQ. The germline V and J ends were trimmed by 7 bases and 6 bases, with 20 bases remaining between them. The CDR3 runs to 14 residues. In DNA, the CDR3 is TGCGCCAGCTCTTGGACTGTGAATGCGGCCGAGCAGTACTTC. Translated, it gives CASSWTVNAAEQYF.

The V gene is TRBV7-8, the J gene TRBJ2-7; D possibly corresponds to TRBD1 (5 bases). The V end was cut by 0 bases, the J end by 5 bases, with 11 bases between. CDR1 and CDR2 (germline): SGHVS, FQNEAQ. CDR3 length equals 14 residues. For the CDR3, the DNA is TGTGCCAGCAGCTTAGCTTGGGGCACCCACGAGCAGTACTTC. Protein product: CASSLAWGTHEQYF.

Points on this clone: One end of the junction does not line up with germline, which may come from a read error. The chain joins TRBV4-1 to TRBJ1-4, with D possibly being TRBD1 (5 bases). Germline V gene lookup returns CDR1 MGHRA and CDR2 YSYEKL. This CDR3 comprises 15 residues. In DNA form, the CDR3 reads TGTGCCAGCAGCCAAACTCCGGGACTAAATGAAAAACTGTTTTTT. This translates into CASSQTPGLNEKLFF.

The chain uses TRBV27 and TRBJ2-7; TRBD1 is a possible D gene (5 bases). Trimming took 2 bases from V and 5 from J, leaving 10 bases between them. This CDR3 is 13 amino acids long. The germline V gene encodes CDR1 MNHEY and CDR2 SMNVEV (reference sequence). The CDR3 loop reads CASSLGSGNEQYF. CDR3 nucleotides: TGTGCCAGCAGTTTAGGGTCAGGGAACGAGCAGTACTTC.

This clone was detected a few times. The chain employs TRBV19 and TRBJ1-6, with D maybe TRBD1 (5 bases). V lost 1 base, J lost 8 bases, and 12 bases lay in between. Germline CDR1 LNHDA, CDR2 SQIVND (reference sequence). This CDR3 is built from 15 residues. The DNA for the CDR3 is TGTGCCAGTAGTATAGGAGGCAGGGCGGATTCACCCCTCCACTTT. Translating gives CASSIGGRADSPLHF.

Written as DNA, the CDR3 is TGCGCCAGCAGCCCAGGTCAGGGGACCTACGAGCAGTACTTC. Its translation is CASSPGQGTYEQYF. V gene TRBV4-1 combines with J gene TRBJ2-5; tentative D call: TRBD1 (6 bases). The end of the DNA fits TRBJ2-7 better, so the J call may be wrong. The CDR3 is 14 amino acids. In germline, CDR1 is MGHRA, CDR2 YSYEKL.

This clone appeared a few times. The chain has TRBV2 and TRBJ2-1; D is ambiguous. V lost 3 bases and J 7 bases, leaving 4 bases between the germline ends. The CDR3 contains 11 residues. The germline V gene encodes CDR1 SNHLY and CDR2 FYNNEI. The CDR3 bases are TGTGCCAGCAGTGAGCGGAATGAGCAGTTCTTC. This encodes CASSERNEQFF.